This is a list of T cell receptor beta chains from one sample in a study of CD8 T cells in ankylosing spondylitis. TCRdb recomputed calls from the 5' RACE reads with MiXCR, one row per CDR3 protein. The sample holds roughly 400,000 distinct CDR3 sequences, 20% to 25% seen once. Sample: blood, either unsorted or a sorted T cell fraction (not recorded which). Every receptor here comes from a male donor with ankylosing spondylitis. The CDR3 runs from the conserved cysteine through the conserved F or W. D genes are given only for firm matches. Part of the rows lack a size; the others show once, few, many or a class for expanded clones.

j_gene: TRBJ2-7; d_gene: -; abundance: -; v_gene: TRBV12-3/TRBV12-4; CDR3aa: CASSHHRTYEQYF
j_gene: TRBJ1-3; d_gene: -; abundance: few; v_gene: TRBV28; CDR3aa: CASSFSLHTIYF
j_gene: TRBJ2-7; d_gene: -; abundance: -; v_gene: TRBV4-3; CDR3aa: CASSRTLEGYEQYF
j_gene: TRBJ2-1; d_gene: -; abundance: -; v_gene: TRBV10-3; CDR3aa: CAISETTGIEQFF
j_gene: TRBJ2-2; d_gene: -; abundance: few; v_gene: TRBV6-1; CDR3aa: CAVGAMNTGELFF
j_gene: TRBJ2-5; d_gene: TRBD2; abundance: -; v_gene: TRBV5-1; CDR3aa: CASSLGGGSWGQETQYF
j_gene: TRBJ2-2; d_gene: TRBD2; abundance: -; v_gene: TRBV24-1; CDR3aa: CATSARGSGSRVGELFF
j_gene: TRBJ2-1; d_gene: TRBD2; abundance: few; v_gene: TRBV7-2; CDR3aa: CASSGYAYNEQFF
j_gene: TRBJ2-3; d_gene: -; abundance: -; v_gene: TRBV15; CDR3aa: CATSRDLARDIYAPPDTQYF
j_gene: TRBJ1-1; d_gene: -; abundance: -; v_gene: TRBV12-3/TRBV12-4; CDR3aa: CASSLRVQRAEAFF
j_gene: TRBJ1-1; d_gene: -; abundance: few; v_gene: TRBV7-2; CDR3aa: CASSSNVGTEAFF
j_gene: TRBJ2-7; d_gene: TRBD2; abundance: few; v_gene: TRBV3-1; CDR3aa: CASSQGASGNLYEQYF
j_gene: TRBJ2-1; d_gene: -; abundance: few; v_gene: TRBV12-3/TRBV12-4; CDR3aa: CASTSDGSVYNEQFF
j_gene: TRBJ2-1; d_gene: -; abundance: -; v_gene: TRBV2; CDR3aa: CASSGPSEQFF
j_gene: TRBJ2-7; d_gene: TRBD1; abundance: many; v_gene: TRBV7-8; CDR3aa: CASSSWTGLYEQYF
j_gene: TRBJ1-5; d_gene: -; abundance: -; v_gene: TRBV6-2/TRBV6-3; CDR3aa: CASSNKPAPQHF
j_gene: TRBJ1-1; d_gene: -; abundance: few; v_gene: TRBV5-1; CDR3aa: CASSLGDGHTEAFF
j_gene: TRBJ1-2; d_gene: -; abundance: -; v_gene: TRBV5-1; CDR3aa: CASSVLGDDYGYTF
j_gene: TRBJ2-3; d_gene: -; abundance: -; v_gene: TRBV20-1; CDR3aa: CSARRYPSTDTQYF
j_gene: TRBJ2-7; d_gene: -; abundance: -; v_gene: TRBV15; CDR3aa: CATSRDRVTYEQYF
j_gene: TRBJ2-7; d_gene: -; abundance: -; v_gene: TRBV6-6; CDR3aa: CASGWGPIEQYF
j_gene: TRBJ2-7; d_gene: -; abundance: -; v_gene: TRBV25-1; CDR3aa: CASTQVGLAYEQYF
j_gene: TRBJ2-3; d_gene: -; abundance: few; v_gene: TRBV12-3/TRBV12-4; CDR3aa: CASSLRPPGSRLSLTDTQYF
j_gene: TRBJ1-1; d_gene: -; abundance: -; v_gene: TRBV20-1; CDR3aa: CSARWGGEAFF
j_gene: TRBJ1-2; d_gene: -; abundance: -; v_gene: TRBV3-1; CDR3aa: CASSQRGPPYGYTF
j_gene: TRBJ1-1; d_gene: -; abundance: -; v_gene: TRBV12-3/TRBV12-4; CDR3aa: CASSLTREVGEAFF
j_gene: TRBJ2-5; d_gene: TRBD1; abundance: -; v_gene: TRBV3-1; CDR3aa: CASSQPGTGKGETQYF
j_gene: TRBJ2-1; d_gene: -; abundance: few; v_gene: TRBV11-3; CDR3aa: CASSSRRDYNEQFF
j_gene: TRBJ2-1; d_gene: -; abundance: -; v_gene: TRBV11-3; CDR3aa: CASTPGRAYNEQFF
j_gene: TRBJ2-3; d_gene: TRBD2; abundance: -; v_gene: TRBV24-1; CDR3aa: CATSDPRTSGPTDTQYF
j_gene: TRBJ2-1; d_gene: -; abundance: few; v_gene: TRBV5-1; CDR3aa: CASSAWGQKTNEQFF
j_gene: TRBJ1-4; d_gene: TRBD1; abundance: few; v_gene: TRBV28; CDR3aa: CASSSTGTGDEKLFF
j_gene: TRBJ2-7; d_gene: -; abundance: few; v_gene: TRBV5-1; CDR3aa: CASRAQGFTGYEQYF
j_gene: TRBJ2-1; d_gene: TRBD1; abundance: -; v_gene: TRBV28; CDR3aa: CASSTGAASREQFF
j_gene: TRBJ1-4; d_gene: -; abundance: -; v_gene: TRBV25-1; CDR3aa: CASSEFGGREEKLFF
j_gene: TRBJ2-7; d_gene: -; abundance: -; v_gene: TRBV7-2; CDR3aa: CASSLGRDGLYEQYF
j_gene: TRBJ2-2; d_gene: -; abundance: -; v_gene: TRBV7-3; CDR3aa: CASSPPTNTGELFF
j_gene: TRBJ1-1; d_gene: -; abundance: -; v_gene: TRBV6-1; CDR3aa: CASSVRAGETGNTEAFF
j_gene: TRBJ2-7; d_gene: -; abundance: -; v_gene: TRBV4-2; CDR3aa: CASSQETEPRYEQYF
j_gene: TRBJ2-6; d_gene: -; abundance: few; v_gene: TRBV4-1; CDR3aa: CASSQETGLSGANVLTF
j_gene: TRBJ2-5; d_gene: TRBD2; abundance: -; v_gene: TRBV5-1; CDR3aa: CASSPGGGEETQYF
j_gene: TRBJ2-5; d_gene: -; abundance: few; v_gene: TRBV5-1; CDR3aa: CASSQLTARETQYF
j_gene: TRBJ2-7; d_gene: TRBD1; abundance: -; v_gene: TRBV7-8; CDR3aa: CASSLVGQGVSYEQYF
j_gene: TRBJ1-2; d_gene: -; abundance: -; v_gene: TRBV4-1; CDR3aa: CASSQAPGNLGAYGYTF
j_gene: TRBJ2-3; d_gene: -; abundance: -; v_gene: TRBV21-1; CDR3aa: CASSRWGRGRDTQYF
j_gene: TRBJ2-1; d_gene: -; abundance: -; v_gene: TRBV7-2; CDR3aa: CASSSPSPNEQFF
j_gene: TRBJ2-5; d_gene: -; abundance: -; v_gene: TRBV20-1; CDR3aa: CSARVAETQETQYF
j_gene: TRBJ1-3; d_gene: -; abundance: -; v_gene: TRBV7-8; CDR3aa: CASSLGANTIYF
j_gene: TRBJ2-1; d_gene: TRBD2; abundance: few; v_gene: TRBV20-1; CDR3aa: CSARTGLAGDKGNEQFF
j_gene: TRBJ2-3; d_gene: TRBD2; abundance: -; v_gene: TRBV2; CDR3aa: CASNVLAGTDTQYF
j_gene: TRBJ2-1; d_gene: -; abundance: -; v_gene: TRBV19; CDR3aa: CASSILGRGSYNEQFF